This TCR beta chain was captured by sequencing in a study of blood T cell repertoires in COVID-19. Across the whole study: The origin of the acute and convalescent COVID-19 samples was the United States, Italy and Spain. PBMCs, B-cell-depleted T cells, or T cells provided the cDNA or gDNA that made up the material.

The cohort comprised adults aged about 18 to 100 years residing in 20 to 30 US areas. Cohorts were determined from participant-reported clinical history. Of note for this clone: The junction shows a germline mismatch at one end, possibly a read error.

Clones were read by immunoSEQ multiplex PCR, and TCRdb kept only the in-frame ones, dropping some. The sample has approximately 260,000 clones, around 84% seen once. Germline values: CDR1 MNHEY, CDR2 SVGAGI. The CDR3 totals 14 residues. V is TRBV6-5 and J is TRBJ1-5; no reliable D call. The sequence came from a man aged 30 to 45 with acute COVID-19. Material: PBMCs or T cells enriched from blood (not recorded which). The CDR3 is CASSDSWAIQPQHF. In DNA form, the CDR3 reads TGTGCCAGCAGTGACTCTTGGGCGATTCAGCCCCAGCATTTT.